The 29 T cell receptor beta chains below were found in one sample sequenced in a study of cytomegalovirus exposure and HLA in healthy donors. 60 Vbeta and 13 Jbeta primers were used in PCR. The assay was immunoSEQ multiplex PCR, and TCRdb's table has in-frame clones only and misses some. Here the sample table reports 160,000 or so clones. Sequenced: PBMCs. The origin of the receptors is a man aged 25 to 40 in good health and CMV-seronegative.

The rearrangement uses TRBV6-5 and TRBJ1-2, with a weak D call TRBD1 (6 bases). The CDR3 extends over 13 amino acids. From germline, CDR1 is MNHEY and CDR2 SVGAGI. V gave up 6 bases and J gave up 4 bases, with 12 bases separating them. Here the CDR3 reads CASSPRGAYGYTF. DNA for the CDR3: TGTGCCAGCAGCCCCCGGGGGGCCTATGGCTACACCTTC.

The chain uses TRBV11-1 and TRBJ2-5, with a possible D match to TRBD1 (5 bases). The V gene's germline CDR1 is SGHAT and CDR2 FQDESV (reference sequence). V was shortened by 2 bases and J by 5 bases, with 12 bases between the two germline ends. The CDR3 is 14 residues long. The DNA for the CDR3 is TGTGCCAGCAGCTTAAGTCGGTCAGGGGAGACCCAGTACTTC. This sequence encodes CASSLSRSGETQYF.

The V gene is TRBV11-3, the J gene TRBJ2-5; D gene uncertain. Germline loops: CDR1 SGHNT, CDR2 YENEEA. The CDR3 has 15 amino acids. V lost 3 bases, J lost 0 bases, and 11 bases lay in between. The CDR3 protein is CASSFTLFYQETQYF. The CDR3 DNA reads as TGTGCCAGCAGCTTTACACTATTTTACCAAGAGACCCAGTACTTC.

This chain links TRBV2 with TRBJ1-5, with 7 bases lining up with TRBD1. Germline V CDR1 and CDR2: SNHLY, FYNNEI. The CDR3 totals 13 residues. The ends lost 4 bases at V and 7 bases at J; junction bases unmatched: 4. The CDR3, as DNA: TGTGCCAGCAGTGGACAGGGTTGGCAGCCCCAGCATTTT. Translated, it gives CASSGQGWQPQHF. Drawing the rest from reference TRBV2 and TRBJ1-5, the complete variable domain is EPEVTQTPSHQVTQMGQEVILRCVPISNHLYFYWYRQILGQKVEFLVSFYNNEISEKSEIFDDQFSVERPDGSNFTLKIRSTKLEDSAMYFCASSGQGWQPQHFGDGTRLSIL.

The genes are TRBV14 and TRBJ2-2; 8 bases line up with TRBD1. The CDR3 contains 15 residues. Per the germline V gene, CDR1 is SGHDN and CDR2 is FVKESK. The trim removed 4 bases at V and 4 bases at J, leaving 5 bases unmatched. The CDR3 sequence is CASSPRRGLTGELFF. The DNA for the CDR3 is TGTGCCAGCAGCCCTCGCAGGGGGCTCACCGGGGAGCTGTTTTTT.

The chain couples TRBV28 to TRBJ2-1, with TRBD1 as a possible D gene (7 bases). V dropped 5 bases and J dropped 3 bases, with 17 bases sitting between them. Germline V gene data show CDR1 as MDHEN and CDR2 as SYDVKM. The CDR3 sequence is 16 residues long. CDR3 residues: CASSPGGGAGYNEQFF. The CDR3 DNA is TGTGCCAGCAGTCCCGGAGGGGGCGCCGGCTACAATGAGCAGTTCTTC.

This chain uses TRBV7-5 with TRBJ2-7; TRBD2, the table's D call, lacks a check against the DNA. TRBV7-5 is noted as a pseudogene. The CDR3 covers 15 residues. The chain's CDR3 is CVRSLTSGSSYEQYF. The CDR3 DNA reads TGTGTCAGAAGCTTAACTAGCGGGAGCTCCTACGAGCAGTACTTC.

This chain connects TRBV19 to TRBJ2-2; D gene uncertain. The length of the CDR3 is 15 residues. Germline V gene data show CDR1 as LNHDA and CDR2 as SQIVND (reference sequence). V lost 2 bases to trimming and J lost 3 bases, with 10 bases between them. CDR3: CASSIRPRDTGELFF. The CDR3 region has the DNA TGTGCCAGTAGTATAAGACCCCGGGACACCGGGGAGCTGTTTTTT.

The chain employs TRBV6-5 and TRBJ2-7, with no clear D. Germline lookup yields CDR1 MNHEY and CDR2 SVGAGI. Between the trimmed V and J ends, which lost 7 bases and 2 bases, there was a span of 15 bases. The CDR3 contains 14 residues. The CDR3 here is CASTKTGLAYEQYF. Written as DNA, the CDR3 is TGTGCCAGCACTAAGACCGGGTTGGCCTACGAGCAGTACTTC.

This rearrangement joins TRBV19 to TRBJ2-5, with D maybe TRBD1 (5 bases). Germline V gene sequence: CDR1 LNHDA, CDR2 SQIVND (reference sequence). The length of the CDR3 is 11 residues. With 5 bases removed from V and 5 bases from J, the gap between germline ends came to 6 bases. DNA of the CDR3: TGTGCCAGTAGTTCAGGGGAGACCCAGTACTTC. Encoded protein: CASSSGETQYF. Together with reference TRBV19 and TRBJ2-5, the CDR3 gives the full variable domain: DGGITQSPKYLFRKEGQNVTLSCEQNLNHDAMYWYRQDPGQGLRLIYYSQIVNDFQKGDIAEGYSVSREKKESFPLTVTSAQKNPTAFYLCASSSGETQYFGPGTRLLVL.

V and J are TRBV27 and TRBJ2-5; D is uncertain. Germline values: CDR1 MNHEY, CDR2 SMNVEV (reference sequence). With 2 bases removed from V and 0 bases from J, the gap between germline ends came to 10 bases. This CDR3 comprises 15 residues. In DNA, the CDR3 is TGTGCCAGCAGTTTAGGGCAGCATTACCAAGAGACCCAGTACTTC. Its protein product is CASSLGQHYQETQYF.

The genes are TRBV29-1 and TRBJ1-2; possible D gene TRBD1, 5 bases. Trimming removed 3 bases at V and 7 bases at J, with 15 bases between. Germline CDR1 is SQVTM and CDR2 is ANQGSEA. This CDR3 has 13 residues. CDR3 bases: TGCAGCGTTGACCATCGGCCAGACAGTGGCTACACCTTC. Translation gives CSVDHRPDSGYTF.

This sequence joins TRBV19 and TRBJ1-1; D might be TRBD1 (5 bases). The V gene lost 7 bases and the J gene lost 2 bases, with 14 bases spanning the gap. Per the germline V gene, CDR1 is LNHDA and CDR2 is SQIVND (reference sequence). CDR3 length: 14 residues. CDR3: CASIGRQGNTEAFF. The CDR3 region has the DNA TGTGCCAGTATTGGGCGGCAGGGAAACACTGAAGCTTTCTTT.

The J gene is TRBJ2-7, the V gene TRBV25-1; the D is unclear. CDR1 is MGHDK and CDR2 is SYGVNS in the germline V gene. Trimming left V 2 bases short and J 4 bases short, with 6 bases between. CDR3 length: 12 residues. CDR3 in DNA: TGTGCCAGCAGTGAAGGCCCATACGAGCAGTACTTC. It yields the protein CASSEGPYEQYF.

As to this clone: In the same sample, other DNA sequences code for this CDR3. The CDR3 region is CASSGNTGGDYGYTF. The CDR3 nucleotides are TGCGCCAGCAGCGGAAATACAGGGGGCGACTATGGCTACACCTTC. The chain carries TRBV5-1 and TRBJ1-2; 9 nucleotides align to TRBD1. Germline assignment: CDR1 SGHRS and CDR2 YFSETQ. Trimming at V came to 4 bases and at J to 3 bases, leaving 7 bases not matched to a gene. The CDR3 spans 15 residues. The whole variable domain, remainder taken from reference TRBV5-1 and TRBJ1-2, is KAGVTQTPRYLIKTRGQQVTLSCSPISGHRSVSWYQQTPGQGLQFLFEYFSETQRNKGNFPGRFSGRQFSNSRSEMNVSTLELGDSALYLCASSGNTGGDYGYTFGSGTRLTVV.

This sequence joins TRBV5-6 and TRBJ2-4; D possibly corresponds to TRBD1 (5 bases). The CDR3 extends over 19 amino acids. The ends were cut back, 4 bases at V and 2 bases at J, with 25 bases in the middle. Per the germline V gene, CDR1 is SGHDT and CDR2 is YYEEEE. CDR3 loop: CASSITRGLVPGTKNIQYF. In nucleotides, the CDR3 is TGTGCCAGCAGCATCACAAGGGGATTGGTCCCGGGCACCAAAAACATTCAGTACTTC.

The chain links TRBV5-1 to TRBJ2-7; D might be TRBD1 (7 bases). Germline V gene lookup returns CDR1 SGHRS and CDR2 YFSETQ. The V end lost 3 bases, the J end lost 4 bases, and 17 bases lay between the germline ends. The CDR3 is 15 residues long. The CDR3 DNA is TGCGCCAGCAGCTCCCGGGGGACAGCATCATACGAGCAGTACTTC. This encodes CASSSRGTASYEQYF.

This rearrangement joins TRBV14 to TRBJ2-7; 10 bases align to TRBD1. The V gene's germline CDR1 is SGHDN and CDR2 FVKESK. V shed 0 bases, J shed 6 bases, and the junction held 2 bases outside the gene matches. The CDR3 extends over 14 amino acids. The CDR3 region is CASSQDRTGGEQYF. As DNA, the CDR3 is TGTGCCAGCAGCCAAGATCGGACAGGGGGCGAGCAGTACTTC. The complete variable domain, with remaining parts taken from reference TRBV14 and TRBJ2-7, reads EAGVTQFPSHSVIEKGQTVTLRCDPISGHDNLYWYRRVMGKEIKFLLHFVKESKQDESGMPNNRFLAERTGGTYSTLKVQPAELEDSGVYFCASSQDRTGGEQYFGPGTRLTVT.

This chain joins TRBV5-1 and TRBJ2-2; no definite D call. The V end was cut by 0 bases, the J end by 7 bases, with 13 bases between. The germline gives CDR1 SGHRS, CDR2 YFSETQ. The CDR3 is made up of 15 amino acids. CDR3 in amino acids: CASSLEPGSGGELFF. For the CDR3, the DNA is TGCGCCAGCAGCTTGGAACCCGGGTCGGGCGGGGAGCTGTTTTTT.

The V gene is TRBV5-1, the J gene TRBJ2-2, with 8 bases lining up with TRBD2. Germline CDR1 and CDR2: SGHRS and YFSETQ. The J segment lost 1 base and the V segment lost 4 bases, leaving 9 bases of the junction unmatched. There are 17 residues in the CDR3. DNA of the CDR3: TGCGCCAGCAGCCCCCGCCTGGCGGGGGGGAACACCGGGGAGCTGTTTTTT. Protein sequence: CASSPRLAGGNTGELFF.

CDR3 loop: CASSLGARDEQFF. CDR3 coding DNA: TGTGCCAGTAGTTTGGGGGCGAGGGATGAGCAGTTCTTC. The chain combines TRBV19 with TRBJ2-1, with D possibly matching TRBD1 (6 bases). Germline V CDR1 and CDR2: LNHDA, SQIVND (reference sequence). Trimming left V 5 bases short and J 8 bases short, with 13 bases between. The CDR3 spans 13 residues.

CDR3 bases: TGCGCCAGCAGCTTGGTTCCCCCCCCAGGATCCTACGAGCAGTACTTC. This encodes CASSLVPPPGSYEQYF. The chain carries TRBV5-1 and TRBJ2-7; D is ambiguous. Germline-derived CDR1 and CDR2 are SGHRS and YFSETQ. The CDR3 contains 16 residues. V was cut by 0 bases and J by 1 base, with 14 bases left in between. Combining the CDR3 with reference TRBV5-1 and TRBJ2-7 gives the whole variable domain KAGVTQTPRYLIKTRGQQVTLSCSPISGHRSVSWYQQTPGQGLQFLFEYFSETQRNKGNFPGRFSGRQFSNSRSEMNVSTLELGDSALYLCASSLVPPPGSYEQYFGPGTRLTVT.

The chain couples TRBV9 to TRBJ2-3, with 7 positions matching TRBD2. CDR1 and CDR2 (germline): SGDLS, YYNGEE. V was clipped by 4 bases and J by 3 bases; unmatched bases: 8. The CDR3 is 15 amino acids. The CDR3 sequence: CASSPSSGGTDTQYF. The CDR3 DNA reads TGTGCCAGCAGCCCCTCTAGCGGTGGGACAGATACGCAGTATTTT. Together with reference TRBV9 and TRBJ2-3, the CDR3 gives the full variable domain: DSGVTQTPKHLITATGQRVTLRCSPRSGDLSVYWYQQSLDQGLQFLIQYYNGEERAKGNILERFSAQQFPDLHSELNLSSLELGDSALYFCASSPSSGGTDTQYFGPGTRLTVL.

V is TRBV6-1 and J is TRBJ1-1; 8 bases agree with TRBD1. The CDR3 totals 14 residues. The germline V gene encodes CDR1 MNHNS and CDR2 SASEGT. The V gene end was trimmed by 8 bases and the J gene end by 2 bases; junction bases not matched to a gene: 7. This CDR3 is CASPPTGENTEAFF. DNA for the CDR3: TGTGCCAGCCCCCCGACAGGGGAAAACACTGAAGCTTTCTTT.

The J gene is TRBJ1-3, the V gene TRBV5-4; no clear D gene. CDR3 length: 14 amino acids. The V end lost 2 bases, the J end lost 2 bases, and 8 bases lay between the germline ends. Germline V gives CDR1 SGHNT, CDR2 YYREEE (reference sequence). The CDR3 DNA is TGTGCCAGCAGCTTAGAGGATACTGGAAACACCATATATTTT. This codes for CASSLEDTGNTIYF.

The J gene is TRBJ1-2, the V gene TRBV6-5; weak D call: TRBD1 (5 bases). The length of the CDR3 is 14 residues. Germline values: CDR1 MNHEY, CDR2 SVGAGI. Trimming left V 4 bases short and J 5 bases short, with 14 bases between. The CDR3 is CASSFAGNVYGYTF. The CDR3 DNA sequence: TGTGCCAGCAGTTTCGCAGGGAATGTTTATGGCTACACCTTC.

The J gene is TRBJ2-3, the V gene TRBV10-3; TRBD2 matches at 11 bases. The CDR3 covers 14 residues. CDR1 and CDR2 (germline): ENHRY, SYGVKD. V shed 8 bases, J shed 3 bases, and the junction held 4 bases outside the gene matches. CDR3 sequence: CAIHSGRGTDTQYF. In nucleotides, the CDR3 is TGTGCCATCCATAGCGGGAGGGGAACAGATACGCAGTATTTT.

The genes are TRBV6-5 and TRBJ1-2; D is undetermined. Trimming shortened V by 2 bases and J by 3 bases, and 4 bases separated the two germline ends. Germline V gene sequence: CDR1 MNHEY, CDR2 SVGAGI. This CDR3 region has 12 residues. CDR3 nucleotide sequence: TGTGCCAGCAGTTACCCTTACTATGGCTACACCTTC. Translation gives CASSYPYYGYTF.

The J gene is TRBJ2-5, the V gene TRBV5-1; D perhaps matches TRBD2 (6 bases). Judging by the DNA end, TRBJ2-7 fits better; the J call may be wrong. This CDR3 region has 15 residues. Germline V gives CDR1 SGHRS, CDR2 YFSETQ. The CDR3 region is CASSFEGLSSYEQYF. The CDR3 region has the DNA TGCGCCAGCAGCTTTGAGGGACTTAGCTCCTACGAGCAGTACTTC.